What follows is one T cell receptor delta chain and its context. The antigen this receptor binds is unknown. A far larger clone is one nucleotide away, so this likely arose from a read error. Other DNA variants within this sample encode the same CDR3. This entry is derived from a study of gamma-delta T cells after stem cell transplantation (dated by TCRdb to 2016 to 2018). The library was generated by RT-PCR. Sequencing was performed on an Illumina MiSeq. With CATT, TCRdb called clones again from the public reads; duplicate DNA rows were later joined. In all, the sample holds 1,100 or so delta-chain clones, and about 1.5% of those were seen once. 51% of the sample belongs to the ten largest clones. The cysteine opens and the phenylalanine closes a CDR3 of 19 amino acids. Only the CDR3 DNA stays, 57 bases, in frame from base 1. CDR1 and CDR2 were assigned from the germline V gene as GEAIGNYY and EKD.

The sequence was obtained from a human donor. It is not recorded whose cells these are; they may come from a transplant donor. The sequencing input was gamma-delta T cells. The V gene is TRDV2 and the J gene is TRDJ1; 12 junctional bases match TRDD3. The DNA is TGTGCCTGTGACACCGTGAGCACTGGGGGATACACGAACACCGATAAGCTCATCTTT. Translated, it reads CACDTVSTGGYTNTDKLIF.